This entry concerns a single T cell receptor (beta chain). There is no known antigen for this receptor. Base qualities are not recorded, but no much larger clone differs from it by a single base. This sample stems from a study of control samples from healthy donors and cancer patients (dated by TCRdb to the early 2020s). Preparation of the library involved the immunoSEQ multiplex PCR assay. Here the immuneACCESS table is served through TCRdb, limited to in-frame sequences with V and J called. Missing clones are a known gap in these copies; in checked studies unresolved V genes cover under half, and the rest lacks a known reason. The sample includes about 150,000 clones, with 85% to 95% observed a single time. The ten largest account for 5% to 6.5% of the sample. Cut back by 3 bases and 5 bases, the V and J ends lie 13 bases apart. Based on the germline V gene (reference sequence), the CDR1 and CDR2 sequences are LNHDA and SQIVND. From its cysteine to its phenylalanine, the CDR3 spans 14 amino acids. Of all the DNA, just the CDR3 is kept, 42 bases in frame from base 1.

The chain uses TRBV19 and TRBJ1-1; a confident D gene designation cannot be given. The sample consisted of blood. This TCR came from a man aged 40-50 years in good health. CDR3 region: CASSMAVRETEAFF. The DNA sequence is TGTGCCAGTAGTATGGCAGTTCGGGAAACTGAAGCTTTCTTT.